A single sample gave rise to the 31 T cell receptor beta chains below, sequenced in a study of cytomegalovirus exposure and HLA in healthy donors. The PCR contained 60 Vbeta and 13 Jbeta primers. The table came from immunoSEQ multiplex PCR; TCRdb's copy has only in-frame clones and leaves some out. Its clone listing holds over 150,000 clones. The source material was PBMCs. All receptors come from a boy aged 5-17 years in good health and CMV-seronegative.

The chain has TRBV4-1 and TRBJ2-5; 10 bases line up with TRBD2. Trimming at V came to 0 bases and at J to 5 bases, leaving 15 bases not matched to a gene. Germline lookup yields CDR1 MGHRA and CDR2 YSYEKL. The CDR3 has 19 amino acids. The CDR3 spells CASSQDGRPGAGGRETQYF. The CDR3 bases are TGCGCCAGCAGCCAAGACGGGCGCCCGGGAGCGGGGGGGCGGGAGACCCAGTACTTC.

The chain has TRBV7-9 and TRBJ1-1; tentative D call: TRBD1 (6 bases). Trimming cost V 5 bases and J 3 bases, with 22 bases left between them. Germline loops: CDR1 SEHNR, CDR2 FQNEAQ (reference sequence). This CDR3 is 17 amino acids long. CDR3: CASSEGRGGMWDTEAFF. In DNA form, the CDR3 reads TGTGCCAGCAGCGAGGGTAGGGGGGGGATGTGGGACACTGAAGCTTTCTTT.

CDR3: CASRGGGGRSDEQFF. The CDR3 region has the DNA TGTGCCAGCAGAGGAGGCGGGGGGCGGTCGGATGAGCAGTTCTTC. The chain couples TRBV28 to TRBJ2-1; 8 bases are shared with TRBD2. V shed 6 bases, J shed 8 bases, and the junction held 12 bases outside the gene matches. This CDR3 contains 15 residues. The germline gives CDR1 MDHEN, CDR2 SYDVKM.

The chain links TRBV10-3 to TRBJ1-1; no reliable D call. The CDR3 totals 12 residues. V dropped 4 bases and J dropped 1 base, with 4 bases sitting between them. Germline assignment: CDR1 ENHRY and CDR2 SYGVKD. Written as DNA, the CDR3 is TGTGCCATCAGTGGGCAGAACACTGAAGCTTTCTTT. Its translation is CAISGQNTEAFF.

For this clone: The sample has other DNA sequences that encode this CDR3 too. V usage is TRBV18 and J usage is TRBJ2-2; D is uncertain. The CDR3 is made up of 12 amino acids. In germline, CDR1 is KGHSH, CDR2 LQKENI. Between the trimmed V and J ends, which lost 3 bases and 6 bases, there was a span of 5 bases. The CDR3 here is CASSPSAGELFF. Written as DNA, the CDR3 is TGTGCCAGCTCACCCTCCGCCGGGGAGCTGTTTTTT.

This rearrangement joins TRBV27 to TRBJ1-2, with 8 bases that match TRBD1. In germline, CDR1 is MNHEY, CDR2 SMNVEV (reference sequence). Losses at the gene ends were 6 bases for V and 6 bases for J; bases not matched to a gene: 3. The CDR3 has 12 residues. CDR3 sequence (DNA): TGTGCCAGCAGCGCGGGACAGGATGGCTACACCTTC. It specifies CASSAGQDGYTF.

V gene TRBV28 combines with J gene TRBJ1-4; no clear D gene. CDR1 MDHEN and CDR2 SYDVKM come from the germline V gene. V was cut by 5 bases and J by 2 bases, with 12 bases left in between. The CDR3 has 15 residues. CDR3 amino acids: CASSPPPATNEKLFF. The DNA for the CDR3 is TGTGCCAGCAGTCCACCCCCCGCGACTAATGAAAAACTGTTTTTT.

V usage is TRBV28 and J usage is TRBJ1-1; D may be TRBD1 (5 bases). Trimming removed 3 bases at V and 2 bases at J, with 7 bases between. There are 13 residues in the CDR3. Germline loops: CDR1 MDHEN, CDR2 SYDVKM. CDR3: CASSFDRNTEAFF. CDR3 bases: TGTGCCAGCAGTTTCGACAGAAACACTGAAGCTTTCTTT.

CDR3: CASSQNDPWTGDYEQYF. The CDR3 coding sequence is TGTGCCAGCAGCCAAAATGATCCTTGGACAGGAGATTACGAGCAGTACTTC. The V gene is TRBV11-3, the J gene TRBJ2-7; 7 bases agree with TRBD1. Trimming removed 5 bases from V and 4 bases from J; junction bases left unmatched: 17. The CDR3 is 17 amino acids. Germline lookup yields CDR1 SGHNT and CDR2 YENEEA.

The genes are TRBV7-9 and TRBJ2-3; 9 bases line up with TRBD2. Germline values: CDR1 SEHNR, CDR2 FQNEAQ (reference sequence). Unmatched junction bases numbered 4, after V lost 5 bases and J lost 1 base. The CDR3 is 15 amino acids. The CDR3, as DNA: TGTGCCAGCAGCAATAGCGGGGGACGCACAGATACGCAGTATTTT. Protein: CASSNSGGRTDTQYF.

For the CDR3, the DNA is TGTGCCAGCAGCTTTACAGGGGGCCGAGATGAAAAACTGTTTTTT. Its protein is CASSFTGGRDEKLFF. This chain links TRBV7-9 with TRBJ1-4, with 9 nucleotides matching TRBD1. Looked up from germline, CDR1 is SEHNR and CDR2 is FQNEAQ (reference sequence). Trimming took 3 bases from V and 6 from J; bases not matched to a gene: 5. The length of the CDR3 is 15 residues. Based on the CDR3 plus reference TRBV7-9 and TRBJ1-4, the full variable domain is DTGVSQNPRHKITKRGQNVTFRCDPISEHNRLYWYRQTLGQGPEFLTYFQNEAQLEKSRLLSDRFSAERPKGSFSTLEIQRTEQGDSAMYLCASSFTGGRDEKLFFGSGTQLSVL.

The chain couples TRBV7-9 to TRBJ1-1; 7 positions agree with TRBD1. V was pared by 5 bases and J by 0 bases, with 6 bases of the junction left unmatched. Per germline, CDR1 SEHNR and CDR2 FQNEAQ (reference sequence). This CDR3 is 15 amino acids long. Here the CDR3 DNA reads TGTGCCAGCAGCCCCCGGGACAGCATGAACACTGAAGCTTTCTTT. It translates to CASSPRDSMNTEAFF.

The chain joins TRBV30 to TRBJ1-3; D gene uncertain. This CDR3 spans 12 amino acids. Germline values: CDR1 GTSNPN, CDR2 SVGIG (reference sequence). V lost 2 bases and J 2 bases, leaving 4 bases between the germline ends. The CDR3 sequence: CAWSLPGNTIYF. CDR3 DNA: TGTGCCTGGAGTCTACCTGGAAACACCATATATTTT.

The chain recombines TRBV5-4 with TRBJ1-1; D ambiguous. The CDR3 loop spans 14 amino acids. CDR1 is SGHNT and CDR2 is YYREEE in the germline V gene (reference sequence). Trimming took 4 bases from V and 1 from J, leaving 11 bases between them. CDR3 in amino acids: CASSGKTGNTEAFF. For the CDR3, the DNA is TGTGCCAGCAGCGGAAAGACGGGGAACACTGAAGCTTTCTTT.

The chain joins TRBV7-9 to TRBJ1-1; D remains ambiguous. V was shortened by 4 bases and J by 3 bases, with 21 bases between the two germline ends. The CDR3 length is 17 residues. Germline V gives CDR1 SEHNR, CDR2 FQNEAQ (reference sequence). The CDR3 sequence: CASSYPLGRKADTEAFF. In nucleotides, the CDR3 is TGTGCCAGCAGCTACCCCCTCGGACGCAAAGCGGACACTGAAGCTTTCTTT.

The J gene is TRBJ1-6, the V gene TRBV11-2; 7 positions agree with TRBD1. Trimming cost V 6 bases and J 8 bases; bases outside gene matches: 22. In germline, CDR1 is SGHAT, CDR2 FQNNGV. The CDR3 runs 19 residues. Here the CDR3 reads CASRRLGNRGLGVDSPLHF. DNA of the CDR3: TGTGCCAGCAGGCGGTTGGGGAACAGGGGATTAGGGGTCGATTCACCCCTCCACTTT. Drawing the rest from reference TRBV11-2 and TRBJ1-6, the complete variable domain is EAGVAQSPRYKIIEKRQSVAFWCNPISGHATLYWYQQILGQGPKLLIQFQNNGVVDDSQLPKDRFSAERLKGVDSTLKIQPAKLEDSAVYLCASRRLGNRGLGVDSPLHFGNGTRLTVT.

This sequence joins TRBV5-3 and TRBJ1-1, with D unclear. TRBV5-3 is an open reading frame, and its role is uncertain. This CDR3 contains 16 residues. V lost 0 bases and J 0 bases, leaving 12 bases between the germline ends. The CDR3 DNA reads TGTGCCAGAAGCTTGGAGGCGGGAATCATGAACACTGAAGCTTTCTTT. This sequence encodes CARSLEAGIMNTEAFF.

The rearrangement links TRBV19 to TRBJ2-4, with 10 bases lining up with TRBD1. Germline V gives CDR1 LNHDA, CDR2 SQIVND (reference sequence). J was trimmed by 0 bases and V by 5 bases; bases with no gene match: 13. The CDR3 is 19 amino acids. CDR3 coding DNA: TGTGCCAGTAGTCGGAAAGTAGTGACAGGGGGCTTAGCCAAAAACATTCAGTACTTC. It translates to CASSRKVVTGGLAKNIQYF.

The CDR3 coding sequence is TGTGCCAGCAGCTTAGGACTAGCGGCCTACAATGAGCAGTTCTTC. It codes for CASSLGLAAYNEQFF. The chain employs TRBV7-9 and TRBJ2-1; 9 nucleotides line up with TRBD2. The CDR3 totals 15 residues. Germline trimming cut 1 base from V and 2 bases from J; bases unmatched to any gene: 0. CDR1 SEHNR and CDR2 FQNEAQ come from the germline V gene (reference sequence).

The chain recombines TRBV5-1 with TRBJ1-2; D might be TRBD1 (5 bases). The CDR3 covers 14 residues. CDR1 SGHRS and CDR2 YFSETQ come from the germline V gene. V was trimmed by 4 bases and J by 9 bases, leaving 19 bases between them. In nucleotides, the CDR3 is TGCGCCAGCAGCATTACGACAGCCCTCTCGAGCTACACCTTC. This codes for CASSITTALSSYTF.

The gene calls are TRBV27 and TRBJ2-7; unclear D gene. Trimming took off 5 bases at V and 6 bases at J, with 20 bases between the two ends. This CDR3 has 15 residues. In germline, CDR1 is MNHEY, CDR2 SMNVEV (reference sequence). CDR3 amino acids: CASSEVSPRFAEQYF. CDR3 coding DNA: TGTGCCAGCAGTGAGGTTTCGCCAAGGTTCGCCGAGCAGTACTTC.

The rearrangement uses TRBV5-6 and TRBJ1-6, with 7 nucleotides matching TRBD1. The V segment lost 4 bases and the J segment 6 bases; nucleotides outside the gene matches: 10. The CDR3 extends over 16 amino acids. Germline CDR1 reads SGHDT; CDR2 reads YYEEEE. The CDR3 DNA follows: TGTGCCAGCAGCCCTATTACCGGGACAGCTAATTCACCCCTCCACTTT. Translating gives CASSPITGTANSPLHF.

The CDR3 reads CASSVLPVPSEQYF. The CDR3, as DNA: TGTGCCAGCAGCGTACTGCCCGTGCCGAGCGAGCAGTACTTC. The chain carries TRBV9 and TRBJ2-7, with D uncertain. Germline values: CDR1 SGDLS, CDR2 YYNGEE. V gave up 1 base and J gave up 6 bases, with 14 bases separating them. This CDR3 is built from 14 residues.

The chain has TRBV19 and TRBJ1-2; the D gene is possibly TRBD1 (5 bases). CDR1 and CDR2 from the germline V gene are LNHDA and SQIVND (reference sequence). The CDR3 spans 13 residues. Trimming cost V 6 bases and J 4 bases, with 12 bases left between them. This CDR3 reads CASRRREPYGYTF. The CDR3 bases are TGTGCCAGTAGGCGCAGGGAACCCTATGGCTACACCTTC.

The chain combines TRBV19 with TRBJ2-1, with a tentative D call TRBD1 (5 bases). The germline V and J ends were trimmed by 8 bases and 3 bases, with 11 bases remaining between them. Germline V gives CDR1 LNHDA, CDR2 SQIVND (reference sequence). The length of the CDR3 is 13 residues. CDR3 nucleotides: TGTGCCAGTTTGGGGCTTAGCTACAATGAGCAGTTCTTC. It encodes CASLGLSYNEQFF. The full variable domain, completed using reference TRBV19 and TRBJ2-1, is DGGITQSPKYLFRKEGQNVTLSCEQNLNHDAMYWYRQDPGQGLRLIYYSQIVNDFQKGDIAEGYSVSREKKESFPLTVTSAQKNPTAFYLCASLGLSYNEQFFGPGTRLTVL.

J is TRBJ1-2 and V is TRBV6-5; TRBD1 is a possible D gene (6 bases). The length of the CDR3 is 13 residues. Germline loops: CDR1 MNHEY, CDR2 SVGAGI. Trimming shortened V by 6 bases and J by 8 bases, and 16 bases separated the two germline ends. CDR3 coding DNA: TGTGCCAGCAGAGACGGGGCAGGGGAAGGCTACACCTTC. This encodes CASRDGAGEGYTF.

V usage is TRBV19 and J usage is TRBJ1-1; maybe TRBD1 (5 bases). Trimming pared 7 bases from V and 8 bases from J, leaving 14 bases between. The CDR3 extends over 12 amino acids. Germline V gives CDR1 LNHDA, CDR2 SQIVND (reference sequence). In nucleotides, the CDR3 is TGTGCCAGTACCTCCCAGGGATTGGAAGCTTTCTTT. This translates into CASTSQGLEAFF.

This sequence joins TRBV10-1 and TRBJ1-1, with D possibly matching TRBD1 (5 bases). Trimming left V 1 base short and J 5 bases short, with 14 bases between. The CDR3 has 15 amino acids. Germline assignment: CDR1 WNHNN and CDR2 SYGVQD (reference sequence). CDR3 protein: CASSEYQGLGTEAFF. Written as DNA, the CDR3 is TGCGCCAGCAGTGAGTACCAGGGCCTGGGAACTGAAGCTTTCTTT.

V gene TRBV27 combines with J gene TRBJ1-1; 8 bases map to TRBD1. In germline, CDR1 is MNHEY, CDR2 SMNVEV (reference sequence). J was trimmed by 1 base and V by 2 bases; bases with no gene match: 3. The CDR3 runs 15 residues. CDR3 sequence reads: CASSLDTGGNTEAFF. The CDR3 DNA is TGTGCCAGCAGTTTAGATACAGGGGGGAACACTGAAGCTTTCTTT.

The V gene is TRBV19, the J gene TRBJ1-2, with TRBD1 matching over 7 bases. V lost 8 bases and J lost 3; bases outside the gene matches: 3. Germline CDR1 LNHDA, CDR2 SQIVND (reference sequence). This CDR3 has 12 residues. CDR3 amino acids: CASGDSYYGYTF. The CDR3 DNA follows: TGTGCCAGTGGGGACAGCTACTATGGCTACACCTTC.

V is TRBV11-2 and J is TRBJ1-6; TRBD1 is a possible D gene (6 bases). The CDR3 covers 15 residues. Germline CDR1 and CDR2: SGHAT and FQNNGV. The germline V and J ends were trimmed by 1 base and 9 bases, with 13 bases remaining between them. Here the CDR3 DNA reads TGTGCCAGCAGCTTAGGCGGGGGGCTGGTTTCACCCCTCCACTTT. It codes for CASSLGGGLVSPLHF.